The following is a T cell receptor beta chain sequence with its context. The data were taken from a study of T cell changes during pregnancy in multiple sclerosis. The V gene end was trimmed by 4 bases and the J gene end by 3 bases; junction bases not matched to a gene: 9. Looked up from germline, CDR1 is SGHKS and CDR2 is YYEKEE (reference sequence). The CDR3 runs to 16 residues. Using immunoSEQ multiplex PCR, the repertoire was profiled, and TCRdb retains in-frame clones only, with some absent. The sample has some 51,000 clones; around 93% are singletons. Sequenced here: CD8+ T cells from peripheral blood mononuclear cells, sampled in the first trimester of pregnancy. The chain combines TRBV5-5 with TRBJ2-2, with 7 nucleotides matching TRBD1. The clonotype comes from a female donor with multiple sclerosis, enrolled in a pregnancy study. This chain's CDR3 is CASSPSWTGDTGELFF. The CDR3, as DNA: TGTGCCAGCAGCCCGTCGTGGACAGGCGACACCGGGGAGCTGTTTTTT. The variable domain in full, with the rest retrieved from reference TRBV5-5 and TRBJ2-2, is DAGVTQSPTHLIKTRGQQVTLRCSPISGHKSVSWYQQVLGQGPQFIFQYYEKEERGRGNFPDRFSARQFPNYSSELNVNALLLGDSALYLCASSPSWTGDTGELFFGEGSRLTVL.